Following are 17 T cell receptor beta chains from one sample sequenced in a study of Graves' ophthalmopathy and Graves' hyperthyroidism. The TCR beta CDR3 regions underwent amplification from RNA transcripts. The library came from an HTBI-primed first-round RT-PCR and a second-round multiplex PCR. TCRdb re-derived calls from the multiplex PCR reads in MiXCR, one entry per CDR3 protein. The sample yields roughly 1.1 million distinct CDR3 sequences, roughly 35% seen once. The sample taken for sequencing was peripheral blood or thyroid tissue (not recorded which). Receptors were obtained from an adult man with Graves' hyperthyroidism.

Only a few counts were recorded for this clonotype. The chain is built from TRBV11-2 and TRBJ2-5; D is possibly TRBD1 (6 bases). Germline-derived CDR1 and CDR2 are SGHAT and FQNNGV. Trimming took off 4 bases at V and 5 bases at J, with 23 bases between the two ends. CDR3 size: 17 residues. Written as DNA, the CDR3 is TGTGCCAGCAGCTGGCCCGCCCTTGGACAGTGGGGGGAGACCCAGTACTTC. Amino acids: CASSWPALGQWGETQYF.

This clonotype was found many times. The chain joins TRBV9 to TRBJ1-2; no definite D call. Per the germline V gene, CDR1 is SGDLS and CDR2 is YYNGEE. The ends were cut back, 2 bases at V and 0 bases at J, with 11 bases in the middle. The CDR3 is 15 residues long. The CDR3 here is CASSVSGLANYGYTF. DNA for the CDR3: TGTGCCAGCAGCGTCTCCGGCTTAGCTAACTATGGCTACACCTTC.

This clonotype has ten or more counts. This chain uses TRBV2 with TRBJ2-7; TRBD1 agrees at 7 bases. This CDR3 region has 15 residues. Germline V gene lookup returns CDR1 SNHLY and CDR2 FYNNEI. The junction had 4 bases not matched to a gene; V was cut back by 2 bases and J by 0 bases. CDR3 protein: CASSENRGSSYEQYF. The CDR3 coding sequence is TGTGCCAGCAGTGAAAACAGGGGAAGCTCCTACGAGCAGTACTTC.

This clonotype showed up just a few times. The J gene is TRBJ1-2, the V gene TRBV7-3, with D hard to call. Germline CDR1 reads SGHTA; CDR2 reads FQGTGA. Trimming shortened V by 4 bases and J by 7 bases, and 10 bases separated the two germline ends. The CDR3 totals 12 residues. Written as DNA, the CDR3 is TGTGCCAGCAGCTCCGATCAAATTGGCTACACCTTC. Protein: CASSSDQIGYTF. The complete variable domain, with remaining parts taken from reference TRBV7-3 and TRBJ1-2, reads GAGVSQTPSNKVTEKGKYVELRCDPISGHTALYWYRQSLGQGPEFLIYFQGTGAADDSGLPNDRFFAVRPEGSVSTLKIQRTERGDSAVYLCASSSDQIGYTFGSGTRLTVV.

This sequence joins TRBV10-3 and TRBJ2-7, with TRBD1 identical over 7 bases. CDR3 length: 13 residues. The ends lost 4 bases at V and 5 bases at J; junction bases unmatched: 5. Per the germline V gene, CDR1 is ENHRY and CDR2 is SYGVKD. CDR3 loop: CAISGQGVDEQYF. DNA of the CDR3: TGTGCCATCAGTGGGCAGGGGGTGGACGAGCAGTACTTC.

Concerning this clonotype itself: At one boundary the junction diverges from the germline segment, which might be a read error. The chain links TRBV5-1 to TRBJ1-6; D is possibly TRBD1 (6 bases). CDR3 length: 15 amino acids. Looked up from germline, CDR1 is SGHRS and CDR2 is YFSETQ. CDR3 loop: CAIPQGPFNNSPLHF. The CDR3 DNA sequence: TGTGCCATCCCACAGGGACCCTTTAATAATTCACCCCTCCACTTT.

Of note for this clonotype: The junction shows a germline mismatch at one end, possibly a read error. The genes are TRBV6-6 and TRBJ1-4; tentatively, D is TRBD1 (6 bases). The CDR3 loop spans 15 amino acids. Germline V gives CDR1 MNHNY, CDR2 SVGAGI (reference sequence). CDR3 protein: CASGYSDRSNEKLFF. For the CDR3, the DNA is TGTGCCAGCGGTTACTCGGACAGAAGCAATGAAAAACTGTTTTTT.

This clonotype was recorded many times. V is TRBV6-2 or TRBV6-3 and J is TRBJ1-5; D not certain. Germline assignment: CDR1 MNHEY and CDR2 SVGEGT. Trimming left V 6 bases short and J 4 bases short, with 10 bases between. This CDR3 region has 13 residues. The CDR3 is CASSKQSNQPQHF. In nucleotides, the CDR3 is TGTGCCAGCAGCAAACAGTCTAATCAGCCCCAGCATTTT.

There are a few counts of this clonotype. This chain links TRBV12-3 or TRBV12-4 with TRBJ1-3; 9 bases are shared with TRBD1. The V segment lost 6 bases and the J segment 4 bases; nucleotides outside the gene matches: 7. The CDR3 is 15 amino acids. The CDR3 nucleotides read TGTGCCAGCAGCCGGGGACAGGGCTTCGGAAACACCATATATTTT. Protein sequence: CASSRGQGFGNTIYF.

This clonotype was counted at least ten times. The rearrangement uses TRBV4-3 and TRBJ1-1; D not resolved. Per the germline V gene, CDR1 is LGHNA and CDR2 is YSLEER. The CDR3 runs 16 residues. The V end lost 3 bases, the J end lost 2 bases, and 16 bases lay between the germline ends. CDR3 loop: CASSQALGRINTEAFF. The DNA for the CDR3 is TGCGCCAGCAGCCAGGCCCTTGGACGGATAAACACTGAAGCTTTCTTT.

The sample holds many counts of this clonotype. The chain joins TRBV29-1 to TRBJ2-2, with unresolved D. Trimming cost V 4 bases and J 1 base, with 10 bases left between them. The CDR3 covers 14 residues. Per germline, CDR1 SQVTM and CDR2 ANQGSEA. The CDR3 region has the DNA TGCAGCGTTGGAAGAGGAGAGAACACCGGGGAGCTGTTTTTT. Encoded protein: CSVGRGENTGELFF.

This clonotype came up a few times. The chain employs TRBV3-1 and TRBJ1-5; D is unclear. V shed 0 bases and J shed 10 bases, with 7 bases lying between them. The CDR3 spans 12 residues. Germline V gene sequence: CDR1 LGHDT, CDR2 YNNKEL (reference sequence). The CDR3 reads CASSQDMGPQHF. The CDR3 coding sequence is TGTGCCAGCAGCCAAGATATGGGTCCCCAGCATTTT.

This rearrangement joins TRBV12-3 or TRBV12-4 to TRBJ1-2, with 9 bases matching TRBD1. The trim removed 5 bases at V and 5 bases at J, leaving 12 bases unmatched. The CDR3 loop spans 16 amino acids. DNA of the CDR3: TGTGCCAGCAGTCCCCAACCCGGGACAGGGACTTATGGCTACACCTTC. Translated: CASSPQPGTGTYGYTF.

The chain has TRBV30 and TRBJ1-5; TRBD1 matches at 7 bases. V lost 5 bases and J lost 7; bases outside the gene matches: 8. From germline, CDR1 is GTSNPN and CDR2 SVGIG (reference sequence). The CDR3 totals 13 residues. The CDR3 sequence is CAWGKGAEQPQHF. The CDR3 DNA reads as TGTGCCTGGGGGAAGGGGGCAGAGCAGCCCCAGCATTTT.

As for this clonotype: No conserved phenylalanine or tryptophan is present at the end of the CDR3, so a read error is the likely explanation. This rearrangement joins TRBV7-8 to TRBJ2-7; 7 bases line up with TRBD1. Germline-derived CDR1 and CDR2 are SGHVS and FQNEAQ. This CDR3 is built from 12 residues. V lost 2 bases to trimming and J lost 6 bases; unmatched junction nucleotides: 1. CDR3 DNA sequence: TGTGCCAGCAGCTTACCAGGGGGCGAGCAGTACCTC. Translating it yields CASSLPGGEQYL.

Ten or more counts support this clonotype. The chain employs TRBV7-2 and TRBJ1-6; D might be TRBD1 (5 bases). V was cut by 5 bases and J by 10 bases, with 18 bases left in between. This CDR3 region has 15 residues. Germline V CDR1 and CDR2: SGHTA, FQGNSA. CDR3 sequence reads: CASSATGTSRSPLHF. CDR3 in DNA: TGTGCCAGCAGCGCCACCGGGACCTCTAGGTCACCCCTCCACTTT. Filled out from reference TRBV7-2 and TRBJ1-6, the complete variable domain reads GAGVSQSPSNKVTEKGKDVELRCDPISGHTALYWYRQSLGQGLEFLIYFQGNSAPDKSGLPSDRFSAERTGGSVSTLTIQRTQQEDSAVYLCASSATGTSRSPLHFGNGTRLTVT.

In regard to this clonotype: A much larger clone differs by one base, so this may be a read error. V is TRBV29-1 and J is TRBJ1-1; 9 bases are shared with TRBD1. Germline CDR1 reads SQVTM; CDR2 reads ANQGSEA. CDR3 length: 14 amino acids. The CDR3 sequence: CSVAWTGVNTETFF. DNA for the CDR3: TGCAGCGTTGCCTGGACAGGGGTGAACACTGAAACTTTCTTT.